These 17 T cell receptor beta chains were all obtained from the same sample, sequenced in a study of response to subunit inactivated influenza vaccine. Each CDR3 protein gets one entry after TCRdb re-called the RT-PCR reads with MiXCR. The table records roughly 760,000 distinct CDR3 sequences, around 20% of them present only once. The material was PBMCs from blood, obtained 4 to 6 days after vaccination. The receptor set was obtained from a man aged 45 to 65 who received an inactivated influenza vaccine.

This clonotype showed up just a few times. The rearrangement links TRBV5-1 to TRBJ2-7; D call uncertain. This CDR3 has 14 residues. V was trimmed by 1 base and J by 6 bases, leaving 14 bases between them. In germline, CDR1 is SGHRS, CDR2 YFSETQ. The CDR3 spells CASSLSFGHGEQYF. CDR3 DNA sequence: TGCGCCAGCAGCTTGAGTTTTGGGCACGGCGAGCAGTACTTC. The whole variable domain, filled in from reference TRBV5-1 and TRBJ2-7, reads KAGVTQTPRYLIKTRGQQVTLSCSPISGHRSVSWYQQTPGQGLQFLFEYFSETQRNKGNFPGRFSGRQFSNSRSEMNVSTLELGDSALYLCASSLSFGHGEQYFGPGTRLTVT.

The table lists this clonotype with a few counts. The chain links TRBV2 to TRBJ2-1; no reliable D call. The CDR3 runs to 16 residues. V dropped 6 bases and J dropped 5 bases, with 20 bases sitting between them. Germline V CDR1 and CDR2: SNHLY, FYNNEI. CDR3 sequence (DNA): TGTGCCAGCAGAGCCCGGACGGCTGCCGCGAACAATGAGCAGTTCTTC. As protein: CASRARTAAANNEQFF.

This chain links TRBV7-2 with TRBJ2-3; 8 bases line up with TRBD2. CDR3 length: 15 residues. The V gene's germline CDR1 is SGHTA and CDR2 FQGNSA. After removal of 1 base from V and 4 bases from J, the junction contained 4 bases not matched to a gene. The CDR3 coding sequence is TGTGCCAGCAGCTTAGTGGTTAGCGGGGCAGATACGCAGTATTTT. Its translation: CASSLVVSGADTQYF.

The chain links TRBV24-1 to TRBJ1-2; a possible D gene is TRBD1 (5 bases). The V gene lost 2 bases and the J gene lost 3 bases, with 12 bases spanning the gap. The germline V gene encodes CDR1 KGHDR and CDR2 SFDVKD. The CDR3 is 15 residues long. CDR3 sequence: CATSDSRTIHYGYTF. The CDR3 DNA is TGTGCCACCAGTGATTCGCGGACAATCCACTATGGCTACACCTTC.

V is TRBV19 and J is TRBJ2-7; 9 bases are a match to TRBD1. The CDR3 length is 15 residues. The V gene's germline CDR1 is LNHDA and CDR2 SQIVND (reference sequence). V lost 6 bases and J lost 1; bases outside the gene matches: 7. This chain's CDR3 is CASRATGTGSYEQYF. DNA for the CDR3: TGTGCCAGTAGAGCTACCGGGACAGGGTCCTACGAGCAGTACTTC.

In this sample, this clonotype turned up a few times. This chain joins TRBV28 and TRBJ1-2, with D uncertain. Trimming removed 1 base at V and 4 bases at J, with 10 bases between. Germline V lookup: CDR1 MDHEN, CDR2 SYDVKM. The CDR3 runs 14 residues. The CDR3 protein is CASSLLAGIYGYTF. In DNA form, the CDR3 reads TGTGCCAGCAGTTTATTGGCCGGGATCTATGGCTACACCTTC.

The genes are TRBV6-2 or TRBV6-3 and TRBJ2-7, with D possibly matching TRBD2 (6 bases). The V and J ends lost 0 bases and 4 bases respectively, with 13 bases between them. Germline CDR1 and CDR2: MNHEY and SVGEGT. This CDR3 spans 15 amino acids. CDR3 protein: CASSYSWEEEYEQYF. In DNA form, the CDR3 reads TGTGCCAGCAGTTACTCGTGGGAGGAAGAGTACGAGCAGTACTTC.

This clonotype was detected a few times. This sequence joins TRBV7-2 and TRBJ2-3; no firm D call. Germline V gene data show CDR1 as SGHTA and CDR2 as FQGNSA. V gave up 1 base and J gave up 5 bases, with 7 bases separating them. The CDR3 is 13 residues long. CDR3 protein: CASSLEIEDTQYF. The CDR3 DNA reads TGTGCCAGCAGCTTAGAGATCGAAGATACGCAGTATTTT.

The chain combines TRBV3-1 with TRBJ1-6; the match to TRBD1 covers 7 bases. Germline CDR1 and CDR2: LGHDT and YNNKEL (reference sequence). The CDR3 covers 15 residues. V shed 7 bases and J 7 bases; nucleotides not matched to a gene: 10. The DNA of the CDR3 is TGTGCCAGCAAGTGGGCAGGGGGTAAAAATTCACCCCTCCACTTT. Residues: CASKWAGGKNSPLHF. Full variable domain (rest looked up from reference TRBV3-1 and TRBJ1-6): DTAVSQTPKYLVTQMGNDKSIKCEQNLGHDTMYWYKQDSKKFLKIMFSYNNKELIINETVPNRFSPKSPDKAHLNLHINSLELGDSAVYFCASKWAGGKNSPLHFGNGTRLTVT.

This clonotype has more than one count but fewer than ten. This chain joins TRBV20-1 and TRBJ2-7; D is undetermined. From germline, CDR1 is DFQATT and CDR2 SNEGSKA (reference sequence). This CDR3 contains 18 residues. Trimming cost V 0 bases and J 3 bases, with 24 bases left between them. Here the CDR3 reads CSARDLSLRKGPNYEQYF. CDR3 coding DNA: TGCAGTGCTAGAGATTTAAGTCTTAGAAAAGGGCCGAACTACGAGCAGTACTTC.

This clonotype was detected only a few times. The chain couples TRBV12-3 or TRBV12-4 to TRBJ2-5, with TRBD1 identical over 10 bases. This CDR3 has 16 amino acids. Trimming at V came to 5 bases and at J to 4 bases, leaving 10 bases not matched to a gene. The CDR3 region is CASSQRGDRGGETQYF. The CDR3 DNA reads TGTGCCAGCAGTCAACGGGGGGACAGGGGTGGAGAGACCCAGTACTTC.

V and J are TRBV14 and TRBJ2-1; a weak D match, TRBD1 (5 bases). Trimming stripped 1 base from V and 5 bases from J, with 9 bases between. CDR1 is SGHDN, CDR2 FVKESK, per germline. CDR3 length: 14 residues. CDR3 sequence reads: CASSQVAGNNEQFF. For the CDR3, the DNA is TGTGCCAGCAGCCAAGTGGCAGGGAACAATGAGCAGTTCTTC.

The sample holds a few counts of this clonotype. The V gene is TRBV20-1, the J gene TRBJ2-1; D gene ambiguous. The CDR3 runs 12 residues. V was pared by 3 bases and J by 6 bases, with 9 bases between. Germline loops: CDR1 DFQATT, CDR2 SNEGSKA (reference sequence). The CDR3 sequence: CSASLGTNEQFF. CDR3 bases: TGCAGTGCTAGTTTAGGCACCAATGAGCAGTTCTTC.

Written as DNA, the CDR3 is TGCAGTGCCCTCAGGGGCTCCAAAGAGACCCAGTACTTC. This sequence encodes CSALRGSKETQYF. The gene calls are TRBV20-1 and TRBJ2-5; possibly TRBD1 for D (6 bases). The CDR3 is 13 residues long. Germline values: CDR1 DFQATT, CDR2 SNEGSKA (reference sequence). Trimming left V 6 bases short and J 3 bases short, with 14 bases between.

The V call is TRBV27, the J call TRBJ2-2; 12 nucleotides line up with TRBD2. V trimming: 9 bases; J trimming: 0 bases; junction bases outside the gene matches: 8. There are 17 residues in the CDR3. The V gene's germline CDR1 is MNHEY and CDR2 SMNVEV (reference sequence). This CDR3 reads CASSTSGGTTNTGELFF. CDR3 sequence (DNA): TGTGCCAGTAGTACTAGCGGGGGGACCACGAACACCGGGGAGCTGTTTTTT.

The chain employs TRBV24-1 and TRBJ2-5; D is perhaps TRBD1 (6 bases). This CDR3 region has 15 residues. Germline V CDR1 and CDR2: KGHDR, SFDVKD. The V end was cut by 1 base, the J end by 2 bases, with 10 bases between. The CDR3 sequence is CATSDFGTTQETQYF. The CDR3 DNA is TGTGCCACCAGTGATTTCGGGACAACTCAAGAGACCCAGTACTTC.

This clonotype has only a few counts. The chain has TRBV20-1 and TRBJ1-1; D is ambiguous. The V end lost 6 bases, the J end lost 0 bases, and 11 bases lay between the germline ends. Germline V gene lookup returns CDR1 DFQATT and CDR2 SNEGSKA (reference sequence). This CDR3 spans 13 amino acids. The CDR3 reads CSAKHLMNTEAFF. CDR3 in DNA: TGCAGTGCAAAACACCTAATGAACACTGAAGCTTTCTTT.